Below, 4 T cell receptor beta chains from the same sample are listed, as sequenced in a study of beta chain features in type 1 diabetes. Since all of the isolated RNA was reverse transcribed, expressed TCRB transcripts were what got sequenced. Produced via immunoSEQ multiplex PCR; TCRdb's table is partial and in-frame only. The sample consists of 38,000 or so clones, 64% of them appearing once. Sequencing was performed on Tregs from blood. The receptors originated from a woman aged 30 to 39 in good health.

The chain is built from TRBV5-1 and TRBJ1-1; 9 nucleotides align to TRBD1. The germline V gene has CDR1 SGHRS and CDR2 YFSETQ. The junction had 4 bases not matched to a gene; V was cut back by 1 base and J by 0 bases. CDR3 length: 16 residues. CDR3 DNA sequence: TGCGCCAGCAGCTTGTTACAGGGGGCTATGAACACTGAAGCTTTCTTT. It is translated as CASSLLQGAMNTEAFF.

The CDR3 coding sequence is TGTGCCAGCACGGGGGGGGCGGGAGAGCGTCAAGAGACCCAGTACTTC. Translated: CASTGGAGERQETQYF. This chain links TRBV9 with TRBJ2-5, with 8 bases that match TRBD2. The CDR3 runs 16 residues. Germline V lookup: CDR1 SGDLS, CDR2 YYNGEE. The V and J ends lost 6 bases and 2 bases, in that order; junction bases with no gene match: 12.

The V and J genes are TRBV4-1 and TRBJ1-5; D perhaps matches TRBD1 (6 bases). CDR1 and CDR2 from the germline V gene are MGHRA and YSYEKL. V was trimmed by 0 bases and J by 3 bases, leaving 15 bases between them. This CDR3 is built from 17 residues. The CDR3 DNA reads TGCGCCAGCAGCCAAGATCTTCAGACAGGAGACAATCAGCCCCAGCATTTT. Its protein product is CASSQDLQTGDNQPQHF.

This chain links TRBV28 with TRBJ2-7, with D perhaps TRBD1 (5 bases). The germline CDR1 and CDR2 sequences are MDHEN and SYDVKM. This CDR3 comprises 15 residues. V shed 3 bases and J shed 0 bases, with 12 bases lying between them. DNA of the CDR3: TGTGCCAGCAGTTTTGAGGACACAGGCTCCTACGAGCAGTACTTC. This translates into CASSFEDTGSYEQYF.